This T cell receptor (beta chain) was sequenced for a study of CD8+ T cells in alopecia areata (dated by TCRdb to the late 2010s). As for the study more broadly: Treated patients were enrolled in an open-label pilot trial of oral tofacitinib, 5 to 10 mg twice daily, for moderate-to-severe alopecia areata. Human TCRbeta sequencing covered scalp tissue and sorted CD4+ and CD8+ peripheral blood T cells from patchy and totalis/universalis alopecia areata patients and healthy controls. RNA was extracted with the PAXgene miRNA kit for fixed scalp, the miRNeasy kit for PBMCs, and the RNeasy kit for mouse skin. For the treated patients, the SALT score, which quantifies what percentage of scalp surface area is affected, served as the measure of disease severity. Patients received tofacitinib for 6 to 18 months and were then followed off drug for 6 months to check for delayed response and recurrence. Clonality in the scalp was compared among normal scalp (n=4), patchy alopecia areata scalp (n=8), and alopecia totalis/universalis scalp (n=8). Patients on tofacitinib were biopsied at baseline and after 4 and 24 weeks of treatment, and several of the patients also had a later scalp biopsy. TCRbeta CDR3 regions were amplified by immunoSEQ multiplex PCR with 35 Vbeta forward and 13 Jbeta reverse primers. In both human patients and the C3H/HeJ mouse model, the study applied high-throughput TCRbeta sequencing to look at T cell clonal expansion in alopecia areata. Points the paper makes about the study in general: Compared with mice, TCR sequences shared between patients were less clear, possibly partly because of HLA diversity across the patient population. Unlike mouse skin, where gammadelta T cells dominate, normal human skin contains resident alphabeta T cells that get sequenced too, which complicates analysis of the scalp TCR repertoire. During tofacitinib treatment, many expanded lesional clones stuck around in both scalp and blood, and this persistence may partly explain why relapse happens after treatment is stopped. Because the treated cohort was small and had just a single nonresponder, larger studies are needed to establish links between baseline CD8+ expansion and response. Compared with normal scalp, lesional scalp, particularly in alopecia totalis/universalis, had higher clonality and more expanded CD8+ clones, which suggests antigenic drive. Scalp clonality and the number of expanded CD8+ clones among the top 100 scalp clones were significantly decreased by tofacitinib.

The sample's time point label, in plain terms: around 28 days on oral tofacitinib. Taken with the paper, the label for treatment or condition translates to: oral pan-JAK inhibitor, 5-10 mg twice daily. Peripheral blood and lesional scalp punch biopsies were obtained from patients with alopecia areata. PBMCs were isolated by density centrifugation and stained for CD3, CD4 and CD8, and CD4+ and CD8+ T cells were sorted on a FACSAria. The germline V gene provides CDR1 SGDLS and CDR2 YYNGEE. V and J are trimmed by 3 bases and 0 bases, and the gene matches miss 3 bases of the junction. Inclusive of the bounding cysteine and phenylalanine, the CDR3 is 17 residues long. Kept here is only the CDR3 DNA, which spans 51 bases and is read in frame from base 1. Library construction relied on the immunoSEQ multiplex PCR assay. To provide template for TCR sequencing, every sample had RNA extracted and reverse transcribed into cDNA. First-strand cDNA was synthesized using SuperScript III with a 2:1 mix of oligo-dT and random hexamers. A synthetic immune receptor repertoire was used to assess amplification bias, and residual bias was removed computationally. The authors' analysis ran thus. Raw reads were preprocessed to remove errors, and CDR3 was defined according to IMGT conventions as the region from the conserved cysteine to phenylalanine. Clonality was computed by normalizing Shannon entropy by log2 of the number of productive unique TCRs and subtracting the result from 1. CD4 or CD8 identity of scalp clones was inferred by cross-referencing scalp TCRbeta sequences with sorted blood CD4 and CD8 repertoires. The source is immuneACCESS, and TCRdb retained only in-frame sequences with V and J called. Part of the clones is not carried over; for the studies checked, unresolved V genes explain less than half of this, and the remainder is unexplained. V, J and clone size were drawn from that table, and D and trimming were deduced from the DNA. The sample records over 120,000 clones, about 51% of which are singletons. The top ten clonotypes cover about 15% of the sample.

Worth noting for this clone: No antigen is known for it. Nothing much larger sits one base from this clone, and base qualities are not available.

Sequenced here: CD8+ T cells sorted from blood, sampled at week 4, from a patient treated with tofacitinib. The receptor comes from a human donor with alopecia areata. The sequence links TRBV9 to TRBJ2-5; 15 bases in the middle match TRBD2. CDR3 protein: CASSAGTSGGNQETQYF. In nucleotides, the sequence is TGTGCCAGCAGCGCGGGGACTAGCGGGGGGAACCAAGAGACCCAGTACTTC.